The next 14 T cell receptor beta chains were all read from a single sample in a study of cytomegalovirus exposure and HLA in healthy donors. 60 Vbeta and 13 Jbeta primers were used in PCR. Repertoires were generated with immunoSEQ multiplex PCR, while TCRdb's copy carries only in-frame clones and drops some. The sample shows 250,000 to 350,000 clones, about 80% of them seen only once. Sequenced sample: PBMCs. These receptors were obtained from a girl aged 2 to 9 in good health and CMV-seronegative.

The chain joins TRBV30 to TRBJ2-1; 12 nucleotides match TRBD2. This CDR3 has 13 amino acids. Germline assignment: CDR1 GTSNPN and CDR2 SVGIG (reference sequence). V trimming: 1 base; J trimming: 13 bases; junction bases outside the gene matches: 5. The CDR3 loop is CAWSGLAGALQFF. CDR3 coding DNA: TGTGCCTGGAGTGGACTAGCGGGAGCTTTACAGTTCTTC.

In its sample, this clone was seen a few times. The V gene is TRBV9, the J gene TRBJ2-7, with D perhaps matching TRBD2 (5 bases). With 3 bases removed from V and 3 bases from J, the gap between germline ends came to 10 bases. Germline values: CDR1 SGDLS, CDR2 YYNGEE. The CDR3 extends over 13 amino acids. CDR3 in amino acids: CASSAQLGYEQYF. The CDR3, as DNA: TGTGCCAGCAGCGCACAACTAGGCTACGAGCAGTACTTC.

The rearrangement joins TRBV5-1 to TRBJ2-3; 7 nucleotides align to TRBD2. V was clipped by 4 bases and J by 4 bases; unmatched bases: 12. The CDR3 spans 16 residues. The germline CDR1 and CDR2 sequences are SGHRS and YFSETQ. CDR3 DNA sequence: TGCGCCAGCAGCAAGGGTTGGCGGGAGTCCGCAGATACGCAGTATTTT. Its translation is CASSKGWRESADTQYF. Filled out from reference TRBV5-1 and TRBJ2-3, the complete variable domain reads KAGVTQTPRYLIKTRGQQVTLSCSPISGHRSVSWYQQTPGQGLQFLFEYFSETQRNKGNFPGRFSGRQFSNSRSEMNVSTLELGDSALYLCASSKGWRESADTQYFGPGTRLTVL.

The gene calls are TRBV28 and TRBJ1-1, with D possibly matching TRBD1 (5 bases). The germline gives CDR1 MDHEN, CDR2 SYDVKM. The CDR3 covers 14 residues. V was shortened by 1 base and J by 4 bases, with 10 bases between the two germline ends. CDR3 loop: CASSLSGLGTEAFF. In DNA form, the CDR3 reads TGTGCCAGCAGTTTATCAGGGCTTGGCACTGAAGCTTTCTTT.

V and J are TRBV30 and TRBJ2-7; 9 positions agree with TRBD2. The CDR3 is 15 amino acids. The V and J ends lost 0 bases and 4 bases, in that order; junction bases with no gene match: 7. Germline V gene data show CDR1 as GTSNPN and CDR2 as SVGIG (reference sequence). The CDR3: CAWSVLAGGPYEQYF. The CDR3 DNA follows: TGTGCCTGGAGTGTACTCGCGGGGGGGCCGTACGAGCAGTACTTC.

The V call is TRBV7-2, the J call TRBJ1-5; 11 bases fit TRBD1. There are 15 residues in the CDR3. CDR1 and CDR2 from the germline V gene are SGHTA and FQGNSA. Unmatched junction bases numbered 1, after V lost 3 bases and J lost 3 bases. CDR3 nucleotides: TGTGCCAGCAGCTTGGACAGGGGGCTCAATCAGCCCCAGCATTTT. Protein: CASSLDRGLNQPQHF. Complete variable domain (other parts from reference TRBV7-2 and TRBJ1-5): GAGVSQSPSNKVTEKGKDVELRCDPISGHTALYWYRQSLGQGLEFLIYFQGNSAPDKSGLPSDRFSAERTGGSVSTLTIQRTQQEDSAVYLCASSLDRGLNQPQHFGDGTRLSIL.

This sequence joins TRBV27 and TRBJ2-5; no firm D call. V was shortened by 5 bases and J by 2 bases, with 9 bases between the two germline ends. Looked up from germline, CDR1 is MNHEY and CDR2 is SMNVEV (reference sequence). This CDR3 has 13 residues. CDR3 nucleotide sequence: TGTGCCAGCAGTCCCGACTTACAAGAGACCCAGTACTTC. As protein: CASSPDLQETQYF.

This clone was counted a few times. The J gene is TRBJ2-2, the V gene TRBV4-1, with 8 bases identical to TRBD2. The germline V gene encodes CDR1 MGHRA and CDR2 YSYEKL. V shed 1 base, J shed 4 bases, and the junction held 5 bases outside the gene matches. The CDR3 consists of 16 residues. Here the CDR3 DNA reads TGCGCCAGCAGCCAAGGGGTTAGCGGGGTCACCGGGGAGCTGTTTTTT. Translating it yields CASSQGVSGVTGELFF.

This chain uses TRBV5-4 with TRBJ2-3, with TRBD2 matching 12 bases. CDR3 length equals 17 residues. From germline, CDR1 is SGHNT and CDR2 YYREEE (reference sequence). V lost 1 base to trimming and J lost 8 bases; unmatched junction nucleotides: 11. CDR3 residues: CASSLKGASGGAVTQYF. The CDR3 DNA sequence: TGTGCCAGCAGCTTGAAGGGGGCTAGCGGGGGGGCAGTTACGCAGTATTTT.

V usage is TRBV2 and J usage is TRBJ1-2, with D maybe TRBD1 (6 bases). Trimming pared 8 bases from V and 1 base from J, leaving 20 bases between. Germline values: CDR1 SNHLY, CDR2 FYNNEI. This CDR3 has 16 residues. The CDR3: CASFTKRDNFNYGYTF. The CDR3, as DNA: TGTGCCAGCTTCACAAAACGGGACAATTTTAACTATGGCTACACCTTC.

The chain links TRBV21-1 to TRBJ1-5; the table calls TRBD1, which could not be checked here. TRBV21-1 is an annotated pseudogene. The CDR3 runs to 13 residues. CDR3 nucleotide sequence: TGTGCCAGCCGGGACAGGGAAGAAGAGCCCCAGCATTTT. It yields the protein CASRDREEEPQHF.

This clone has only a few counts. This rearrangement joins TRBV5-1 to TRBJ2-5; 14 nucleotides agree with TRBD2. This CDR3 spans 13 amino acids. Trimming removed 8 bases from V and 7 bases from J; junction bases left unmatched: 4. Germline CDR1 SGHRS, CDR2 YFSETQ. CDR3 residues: CASSGTSGRTQYF. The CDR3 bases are TGCGCCAGTTCCGGGACTAGCGGGAGGACCCAGTACTTC.

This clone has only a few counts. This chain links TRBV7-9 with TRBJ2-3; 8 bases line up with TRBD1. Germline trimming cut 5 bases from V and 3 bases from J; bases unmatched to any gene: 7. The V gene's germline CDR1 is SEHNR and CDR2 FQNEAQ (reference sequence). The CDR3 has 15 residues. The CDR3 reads CASSVSGGRTDTQYF. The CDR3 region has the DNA TGTGCCAGCAGCGTGTCAGGGGGCAGGACAGATACGCAGTATTTT. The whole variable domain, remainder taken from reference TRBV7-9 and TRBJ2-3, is DTGVSQNPRHKITKRGQNVTFRCDPISEHNRLYWYRQTLGQGPEFLTYFQNEAQLEKSRLLSDRFSAERPKGSFSTLEIQRTEQGDSAMYLCASSVSGGRTDTQYFGPGTRLTVL.

The CDR3 region is CASSQPGIGGLSREQYF. The CDR3, as DNA: TGTGCCAGCAGCCAACCTGGAATAGGGGGCCTCTCTAGGGAGCAGTACTTC. V gene TRBV7-2 combines with J gene TRBJ2-7; 7 nucleotides match TRBD1. This CDR3 has 17 amino acids. Per the germline V gene, CDR1 is SGHTA and CDR2 is FQGNSA. V dropped 5 bases and J dropped 7; count of bases not matched to a gene: 20.